A selection of T cell receptor beta chains follows, all from one sample in a study. One entry per CDR3 protein, called by TCRdb with MiXCR from the 5' RACE reads. The data show some 5,600 distinct CDR3 sequences, approximately 59% seen once. Sample: naive CD4+ T cells sorted from blood. The source of these receptors is a female donor with breast cancer. Both conserved end residues are part of each CDR3. The order of the fields is D gene, clone size, J gene, V gene, CDR3 DNA, CDR3 protein. A D gene is named only where the DNA matches it firmly. Clone sizes are given selectively: once, few, many, or a class where the clone is expanded.

- | few | TRBJ2-4 | TRBV12-3/TRBV12-4 | TGTGCCAGCAGTTTTAGGGACATTCAGTACTTC | CASSFRDIQYF
- | once | TRBJ2-1 | TRBV7-3 | TGTGCCAGCAGCTTAGGGCAGAAATACAATGAGCAGTTCTTC | CASSLGQKYNEQFF
TRBD1 | medium-sized | TRBJ1-1 | TRBV5-4 | TGTGCCAGCAGCGGCAAGACAGGGGGCACTGAAGCTTTCTTT | CASSGKTGGTEAFF
- | - | TRBJ1-1 | TRBV9 | TGTGCCAGCAGCGTAGCCCCTCGGGCCGGAGGGAACACTGAAGCTTTCTTT | CASSVAPRAGGNTEAFF
TRBD2 | few | TRBJ2-3 | TRBV20-1 | TGCAGTGCTCTAAGGACTAGTCCCCCAGATACGCAGTATTTT | CSALRTSPPDTQYF
- | few | TRBJ2-1 | TRBV7-6 | TGTGCCAGCAGCTTAGTTTCGGGGTTAGGTGGCAATGAGCAGTTCTTC | CASSLVSGLGGNEQFF
- | - | TRBJ1-1 | TRBV7-3 | TGTGCCAGCAGCTTCCAACGGAACACTGAAGCTTTCTTT | CASSFQRNTEAFF
- | - | TRBJ1-3 | TRBV5-1 | TGCGCCAGCAGCTTTTTGGCCGATTCTGGAAACACCATATATTTT | CASSFLADSGNTIYF
- | - | TRBJ2-1 | TRBV5-1 | TGCGCCAGCACCTACAGTGGTTTGACTAATGAGCAGTTCTTC | CASTYSGLTNEQFF
- | - | TRBJ2-3 | TRBV7-2 | TGTGCCAGCAGCCCCAGCCGGTCAGATACGCAGTATTTT | CASSPSRSDTQYF
- | few | TRBJ2-5 | TRBV20-1 | TGCAGTGCTAGCCATGGCGGGATGCCAACCCAGTACTTC | CSASHGGMPTQYF
- | - | TRBJ2-5 | TRBV7-6 | TGTGCCAGCAGCCCCGGGGGTGTTGAGACCCGGTACTTC | CASSPGGVETRYF
- | - | TRBJ2-2 | TRBV30 | TGTGCCTGGAGTCCATACACCGGGGAGCTGTTTTTT | CAWSPYTGELFF
- | - | TRBJ2-1 | TRBV20-1 | TGCAGTGCTGTACCGGCAGTCTACAATGAGCAGTTCTTC | CSAVPAVYNEQFF
- | - | TRBJ2-2 | TRBV6-1 | TGTGCCAGCAATTTCTTTGGGACCGGGGAGCTGTTTTTT | CASNFFGTGELFF
TRBD1 | - | TRBJ2-5 | TRBV12-3/TRBV12-4 | TGTGCCAGCAGAAGGACAGGCGTTGGGACCCAGTACTTC | CASRRTGVGTQYF
TRBD1 | - | TRBJ2-1 | TRBV9 | TGTGCCAGCAGCGTAGCGGAAGGGGGCGGCGATGAGCAGTTCTTC | CASSVAEGGGDEQFF
- | - | TRBJ1-5 | TRBV2 | TGTGCCACGTCCACGGGGGGCAATCAGCCCCAGCATTTT | CATSTGGNQPQHF
- | - | TRBJ1-5 | TRBV15 | TGTGCCACCAGCTTTACGCCGAGCGGCCTCGGGCCCCAGCATTTT | CATSFTPSGLGPQHF
TRBD1 | - | TRBJ2-3 | TRBV6-2/TRBV6-3 | TGTGCCGGCCGTAGGGGACAGGGCACAGATACGCAGTATTTT | CAGRRGQGTDTQYF
TRBD2 | - | TRBJ2-7 | TRBV5-1 | TGCGCCAGCAGCCAACAAGAACTAGCGGGAGGGAGGGAGCAGTACTTC | CASSQQELAGGREQYF
- | - | TRBJ1-2 | TRBV20-1 | TGCAGCGTCAGGCAGGGCGGAGGCTACACCTTC | CSVRQGGGYTF
- | - | TRBJ2-3 | TRBV20-1 | TGCAGTGCTCCTCGGACCCGCCTTAATACGCAGTATTTT | CSAPRTRLNTQYF
- | - | TRBJ2-4 | TRBV5-1 | TGCGCCAGCAGCCCGGACAGATCCAAAAACATTCAGTACTTC | CASSPDRSKNIQYF
- | - | TRBJ2-1 | TRBV7-2 | TGTGCCAGCAGCTTAGATCCGGGCCCACCGTCCGGTGAGCAGTTCTTC | CASSLDPGPPSGEQFF
- | - | TRBJ2-1 | TRBV11-3 | TGTGCCAGCAGCTTAGAAAGGAGCTCCTACAATGAGCAGTTCTTC | CASSLERSSYNEQFF
- | - | TRBJ2-7 | TRBV5-1 | TGCGCCAGCAGCTTTGGCGAGACGGAGTACTTC | CASSFGETEYF
TRBD2 | once | TRBJ2-7 | TRBV20-1 | TGCAGTGCTGGAGATCCTACCTCTGCGGGAGGGCCCAACGAGCAGTACTTC | CSAGDPTSAGGPNEQYF
TRBD2 | - | TRBJ2-7 | TRBV30 | TGTGCCTGGGCTAGCGGGAGATCCTACGAGCAGTACTTC | CAWASGRSYEQYF
TRBD1 | - | TRBJ1-2 | TRBV20-1 | TGCAGTGCTACCGGACAGGGGACCTATGGCTACACCTTC | CSATGQGTYGYTF
TRBD1 | - | TRBJ2-7 | TRBV25-1 | TGTGCCAGCAGTGAGGGACAGGGTCGCTACGAGCAGTACTTC | CASSEGQGRYEQYF
TRBD2 | few | TRBJ2-5 | TRBV20-1 | TGCAGTGCCGGACTCGGACTAGCATGGGGTGAGACCCAGTACTTC | CSAGLGLAWGETQYF
- | - | TRBJ2-5 | TRBV5-1 | TGCGCCAGCCGGACCGGGCCACAAGGGACCCAGTACTTC | CASRTGPQGTQYF
TRBD2 | - | TRBJ2-1 | TRBV4-2 | TGTGCCAGCAGCCAAGAAGGACTAGCGGGCTACAATGAGCAGTTCTTC | CASSQEGLAGYNEQFF
- | - | TRBJ2-3 | TRBV5-6 | TGTGCCAGCAGCTTCCAGATGGATACGCAGTATTTT | CASSFQMDTQYF
- | - | TRBJ1-1 | TRBV12-3/TRBV12-4 | TGTGCCAGCAGTTTAGTGAACACTGAAGCTTTCTTT | CASSLVNTEAFF
- | - | TRBJ1-1 | TRBV11-2 | TGTGCCAGCAGCTTTGGGTTCCGTGGGAACACTGAAGCTTTCTTT | CASSFGFRGNTEAFF
TRBD1 | few | TRBJ1-5 | TRBV6-2/TRBV6-3 | TGTGCCAGCAGTGACACAGGGGGCGGAAATCAGCCCCAGCATTTT | CASSDTGGGNQPQHF
- | - | TRBJ2-3 | TRBV20-1 | TGCAGTGCTAGAGTCACTCCCACAGATACGCAGTATTTT | CSARVTPTDTQYF
- | - | TRBJ2-7 | TRBV2 | TGTGCCAGTAGTGTAGACTACGAGCAGTACTTC | CASSVDYEQYF
TRBD2 | - | TRBJ2-1 | TRBV5-1 | TGCGCCAGCAGCTTGGTTCGACTAGCGTATGGCAATGAGCAGTTCTTC | CASSLVRLAYGNEQFF
TRBD1 | - | TRBJ1-2 | TRBV10-3 | TGTGCCACCAGTGAACGGGTGGACAGGGACTATGGCTACACCTTC | CATSERVDRDYGYTF
- | - | TRBJ1-2 | TRBV9 | TGTGCCAGCAGCGTAGAGGCCCAGGGGAACTATGGCTACACCTTC | CASSVEAQGNYGYTF
- | - | TRBJ2-5 | TRBV5-5 | TGTGCCAGCAGCTTGCGGTACCAAGAGACCCAGTACTTC | CASSLRYQETQYF
- | once | TRBJ2-5 | TRBV5-1 | TGCGCCAGCAGCTTGGTCTTGGGCAGCCAAGAGGCCCAGTACTTC | CASSLVLGSQEAQYF
TRBD2 | - | TRBJ2-5 | TRBV20-1 | TGCAGTGTAGTGGGAGGGTTTGAGACCCAGTACTTC | CSVVGGFETQYF
- | - | TRBJ2-6 | TRBV20-1 | TGCAGTGCTAGAGATTCCGCGATTTTGTCTGGGGCCAACGTCCTGACTTTC | CSARDSAILSGANVLTF
- | - | TRBJ2-1 | TRBV15 | TGTGCCGCCTCCTTTTTCGGTGACCACAATGAGCAGTTCTTC | CAASFFGDHNEQFF
- | few | TRBJ1-2 | TRBV20-1 | TGCAGTGCTAGAGATCTCGGGAGGGGCTACACCTTC | CSARDLGRGYTF
- | once | TRBJ1-2 | TRBV7-2 | TGTGCCAGCAGCCCGGGCAGAGTCTATGGCTACACCTTC | CASSPGRVYGYTF
- | - | TRBJ2-2 | TRBV5-1 | TGCGCCAGCAGCTTGTCCGTCGGCGGGGAGCTGTTTTTT | CASSLSVGGELFF
- | - | TRBJ2-7 | TRBV10-3 | TGTGCCAGCAGCCCAACCGGGAGAATCTCCTACGAGCAGTACTTC | CASSPTGRISYEQYF